This T cell receptor beta chain was documented in a study of T-cell reconstitution after alpha-beta-depleted transplantation in children. Study-level points and caveats: Several patients had high TCRbeta diversity at day 60; it came from surviving recipient T cells and thymic progenitors. As was reported, about two months after transplant, alpha-beta T cells came from several hundred expanded graft clones.

Per germline, CDR1 SGHVS and CDR2 FNYEAQ. CDR3 size: 14 residues. V was pared by 3 bases and J by 1 base, with 9 bases between. This clonotype was seen repeatedly, ten times or more. Its antigen is still unknown. The library targeted TCRbeta and was prepared with unique molecular identifiers. Each CDR3 protein is one row after TCRdb ran MiXCR on the PCR reads. The table includes roughly 220,000 distinct CDR3 sequences, around 8.4% detected once. The sample consisted of PBMCs, mostly from graft donor cells, taken 360 days after TCRalphabeta/CD19-depleted stem cell transplant. The rearrangement links TRBV7-6 to TRBJ1-1, with D perhaps matching TRBD1 (5 bases). This clonotype originated in a male patient aged 2 to 9 who had a stem cell transplant for acute myeloid leukemia, so the T cells may come from the graft donor. Written as DNA, the CDR3 is TGTGCCAGCAGCTTGGGACTGCCGAACACTGAAGCTTTCTTT. It specifies CASSLGLPNTEAFF.